These 32 T cell receptor beta chains share one sample of origin, sequenced in a study of T cells after yellow fever vaccination. TCRdb reprocessed the 5' RACE reads via MiXCR and lists one record per CDR3 protein. This table holds about 30,000 distinct CDR3 sequences, 6.3% found once. The specimen comprised PBMCs, either bulk or a sorted T-cell subset (CD4+, CD8+, memory, or dextramer-sorted; not recorded which), sampled on the day of the yellow fever booster vaccination. The receptors here all came from a man younger than 40 who received the YFV17D yellow fever vaccine.

This clonotype showed up many times. The chain carries TRBV5-1 and TRBJ2-3; D gene uncertain. Germline V gene data show CDR1 as SGHRS and CDR2 as YFSETQ. V was trimmed by 5 bases and J by 2 bases, leaving 12 bases between them. The CDR3 totals 14 residues. The CDR3 DNA is TGCGCCAGCAGTCTAGGGATATACACAGATACGCAGTATTTT. Protein: CASSLGIYTDTQYF.

This clonotype was counted many times. The chain is built from TRBV4-1 and TRBJ2-1, with 11 bases identical to TRBD2. V lost 3 bases to trimming and J lost 6 bases; unmatched junction nucleotides: 4. The CDR3 sequence is 15 residues long. Germline V gene lookup returns CDR1 MGHRA and CDR2 YSYEKL. This chain's CDR3 is CASSQPGLAVNEQFF. CDR3 bases: TGCGCCAGCAGCCAGCCGGGACTAGCGGTCAATGAGCAGTTCTTC.

This clonotype occurred many times. The rearrangement links TRBV12-5 to TRBJ1-1, with TRBD1 as a possible D gene (5 bases). V lost 0 bases to trimming and J lost 8 bases, with 10 bases between them. CDR3 length equals 13 residues. In germline, CDR1 is LGHNT, CDR2 FRNRAP. The CDR3 DNA is TGTGCTAGTGGTTTGGTAGGACGGACAGAAGCTTTCTTT. Its protein product is CASGLVGRTEAFF.

This clonotype turned up a few times. This sequence joins TRBV3-1 and TRBJ2-6; 9 nucleotides line up with TRBD1. Germline lookup yields CDR1 LGHDT and CDR2 YNNKEL (reference sequence). V lost 5 bases, J lost 1 base, and 12 bases stayed unmatched. The CDR3 sequence is 19 residues long. CDR3 nucleotides: TGTGCCAGCAGCAAGCCGTCCGGGACAGGGACGTCTGGGGCCAACGTCCTGACTTTC. Translation gives CASSKPSGTGTSGANVLTF.

This clonotype was found many times. This chain uses TRBV29-1 with TRBJ1-1, with 9 bases identical to TRBD1. There are 13 residues in the CDR3. Looked up from germline, CDR1 is SQVTM and CDR2 is ANQGSEA. V trimming: 1 base; J trimming: 11 bases; junction bases outside the gene matches: 8. The CDR3 nucleotides read TGCAGCGTTGAAGTCACAGGGGGCTCGGATGCTTTCTTT. Translated: CSVEVTGGSDAFF.

This clonotype is medium-sized by share. J is TRBJ1-5 and V is TRBV7-2, with 9 bases fitting TRBD1. Germline lookup yields CDR1 SGHTA and CDR2 FQGNSA. Trimming removed 5 bases from V and 4 bases from J; junction bases left unmatched: 6. This CDR3 is 15 amino acids long. The CDR3, as DNA: TGTGCCAGCAGCCTCGGGACAGGGCGAAATCAGCCCCAGCATTTT. This translates into CASSLGTGRNQPQHF.

This clonotype was seen many times. This rearrangement joins TRBV5-6 to TRBJ2-1, with D possibly TRBD2 on 6 matching bases. The length of the CDR3 is 16 residues. Trimming cost V 5 bases and J 3 bases, with 18 bases left between them. Per germline, CDR1 SGHDT and CDR2 YYEEEE. In DNA, the CDR3 is TGTGCCAGCAGTCCCATGAGCGGGCCGAACTACAATGAGCAGTTCTTC. It translates to CASSPMSGPNYNEQFF.

This clonotype was observed many times. This chain connects TRBV2 to TRBJ1-2; D unclear. Trimming took off 3 bases at V and 4 bases at J, with 6 bases between the two ends. The CDR3 covers 12 residues. Germline CDR1 SNHLY, CDR2 FYNNEI. This chain's CDR3 is CASSESAYGYTF. The CDR3 region has the DNA TGTGCCAGCAGTGAGTCAGCCTATGGCTACACCTTC.

This clonotype was detected ten times or more. The chain combines TRBV12-3 or TRBV12-4 with TRBJ2-7; D is unclear. V gave up 1 base and J gave up 6 bases, with 13 bases separating them. The CDR3 is 14 residues long. CDR3 in amino acids: CASSLVPPPGEQYF. In DNA, the CDR3 is TGTGCCAGCAGTTTAGTCCCCCCGCCTGGCGAGCAGTACTTC.

This clonotype was detected a few times. The chain is built from TRBV10-3 and TRBJ2-3; D is uncertain. This CDR3 region has 13 residues. Germline V gene sequence: CDR1 ENHRY, CDR2 SYGVKD. V lost 2 bases and J lost 2, with 5 bases in between. CDR3 amino acids: CAISEDHTDTQYF. DNA of the CDR3: TGTGCCATCAGTGAGGACCACACAGATACGCAGTATTTT.

The V and J genes are TRBV4-3 and TRBJ2-3; 10 bases line up with TRBD2. There are 16 residues in the CDR3. Trimming removed 1 base from V and 4 bases from J; junction bases left unmatched: 5. The germline CDR1 and CDR2 sequences are LGHNA and YSLEER. As DNA, the CDR3 is TGCGCCAGCAGCCAAGTAAGAGCGGGAGGGCCAGATACGCAGTATTTT. It is translated as CASSQVRAGGPDTQYF.

This clonotype has only a few counts. This sequence joins TRBV5-1 and TRBJ1-3, with unresolved D. CDR3 size: 15 residues. The germline V gene has CDR1 SGHRS and CDR2 YFSETQ. The V end was cut by 5 bases, the J end by 1 base, with 13 bases between. Written as DNA, the CDR3 is TGCGCCAGCAGGTCCAGCCTGTCTTCTGGAAACACCATATATTTT. As protein: CASRSSLSSGNTIYF.

This clonotype was recorded at least ten times. The rearrangement uses TRBV4-3 and TRBJ2-6, with D perhaps TRBD1 or TRBD2 (5 bases each). The CDR3 spans 16 residues. Trimming pared 8 bases from V and 0 bases from J, leaving 14 bases between. Germline V CDR1 and CDR2: LGHNA, YSLEER. CDR3 region: CASSRDGDSGANVLTF. The DNA of the CDR3 is TGCGCCAGCTCCCGGGACGGAGACTCTGGGGCCAACGTCCTGACTTTC.

This clonotype showed up many times. The rearrangement uses TRBV5-1 and TRBJ2-7, with TRBD2 identical over 8 bases. V trimming: 4 bases; J trimming: 5 bases; junction bases outside the gene matches: 11. The V gene's germline CDR1 is SGHRS and CDR2 YFSETQ. The CDR3 runs 15 residues. CDR3 sequence (DNA): TGCGCCAGCAGCGACCAGAGCGGGAGTATCCACGAGCAGTACTTC. Translated, it gives CASSDQSGSIHEQYF.

The sample holds many counts of this clonotype. The chain uses TRBV7-9 and TRBJ2-1, with 10 bases that match TRBD2. The CDR3 length is 15 residues. Germline lookup yields CDR1 SEHNR and CDR2 FQNEAQ (reference sequence). Unmatched junction bases numbered 6, after V lost 2 bases and J lost 8 bases. Written as DNA, the CDR3 is TGTGCCAGCAGCTTACTAGCGGGAGTCAGGGATGAGCAGTTCTTC. Amino acids: CASSLLAGVRDEQFF.

This clonotype was observed once. A read error may be the cause here, since a much bigger clone is one base away. This chain uses TRBV19 with TRBJ2-4; the match to TRBD1 covers 7 bases. Germline lookup yields CDR1 LNHDA and CDR2 SQIVND (reference sequence). This CDR3 is 13 amino acids long. The CDR3 protein is CATTKTGSDMQYF. DNA of the CDR3: TGTGCCACCACTAAGACAGGGTCGGACATGCAGTACTTC.

The chain links TRBV15 to TRBJ1-2; weak D call: TRBD1 (6 bases). Trimming shortened V by 3 bases and J by 7 bases, and 15 bases separated the two germline ends. The CDR3 consists of 14 residues. Looked up from germline, CDR1 is LNHNV and CDR2 is YYDKDF (reference sequence). The CDR3 sequence: CATSRYRVEGGYTF. CDR3 coding DNA: TGTGCCACCAGCAGGTACAGGGTCGAGGGTGGCTACACCTTC.

In this sample, this clonotype turned up many times. J is TRBJ2-7 and V is TRBV20-1; 11 bases map to TRBD2. Germline V gives CDR1 DFQATT, CDR2 SNEGSKA (reference sequence). The CDR3 extends over 15 amino acids. The trim removed 0 bases at V and 5 bases at J, leaving 6 bases unmatched. The CDR3 sequence is CSARDVLAGENEQYF. CDR3 nucleotides: TGCAGTGCTAGAGATGTACTAGCGGGAGAGAACGAGCAGTACTTC.

This clonotype showed up many times. This sequence joins TRBV6-4 and TRBJ2-1; D is perhaps TRBD2 (6 bases). Germline V gene sequence: CDR1 MRHNA, CDR2 SNTAGT. V was trimmed by 4 bases and J by 4 bases, leaving 8 bases between them. The CDR3 runs to 13 residues. CDR3 protein: CASSASVYNEQFF. The CDR3 DNA sequence: TGTGCCAGCAGTGCTAGCGTTTACAATGAGCAGTTCTTC.

This clonotype was recorded a few times. This sequence joins TRBV29-1 and TRBJ2-7, with D possibly TRBD1 on 6 matching bases. The CDR3 loop spans 13 amino acids. CDR1 and CDR2 from the germline V gene are SQVTM and ANQGSEA. Trimming stripped 4 bases from V and 6 bases from J, with 16 bases between. DNA of the CDR3: TGCAGCGTTGGGGGGCTATCCGGGGCCGAGCAGTACTTC. This sequence encodes CSVGGLSGAEQYF.

This clonotype came up many times. V is TRBV3-1 and J is TRBJ2-3, with D hard to call. The germline V gene has CDR1 LGHDT and CDR2 YNNKEL (reference sequence). Trimming took off 0 bases at V and 2 bases at J, with 6 bases between the two ends. This CDR3 contains 14 residues. CDR3 DNA sequence: TGTGCCAGCAGCCAAGATGTCCACACAGATACGCAGTATTTT. Amino acid sequence: CASSQDVHTDTQYF.

This clonotype was seen repeatedly, ten times or more. An end of the junction does not agree with germline; a read error may underlie this. This chain joins TRBV7-2 and TRBJ1-2; no reliable D call. Germline CDR1 SGHTA, CDR2 FQGNSA. This CDR3 has 13 residues. The CDR3 DNA sequence: TGTGCCAGCAGCCCCCTTAAAAACTACGGCTACACCTTC. Residues: CASSPLKNYGYTF. The variable domain in full, with the rest retrieved from reference TRBV7-2 and TRBJ1-2, is GAGVSQSPSNKVTEKGKDVELRCDPISGHTALYWYRQSLGQGLEFLIYFQGNSAPDKSGLPSDRFSAERTGGSVSTLTIQRTQQEDSAVYLCASSPLKNYGYTFGSGTRLTVV.

This clonotype was seen a handful of times. The chain employs TRBV7-9 and TRBJ1-5, with D hard to call. V was pared by 1 base and J by 6 bases, with 13 bases between. The CDR3 is 15 residues long. Per the germline V gene, CDR1 is SEHNR and CDR2 is FQNEAQ (reference sequence). CDR3 coding DNA: TGTGCCAGCAGCTTAGGTGGACGGCGGGGTCAGCCCCAGCATTTT. It yields the protein CASSLGGRRGQPQHF.

The rearrangement joins TRBV20-1 to TRBJ2-1; 7 positions match TRBD1. The CDR3 sequence is 14 residues long. The J segment lost 8 bases and the V segment lost 3 bases, leaving 10 bases of the junction unmatched. Germline CDR1 is DFQATT and CDR2 is SNEGSKA (reference sequence). The CDR3 protein is CSASQDRVRDEQFF. CDR3 DNA: TGCAGTGCTAGCCAAGACAGGGTTAGGGATGAGCAGTTCTTC.

This clonotype was picked up many times. This rearrangement joins TRBV4-2 to TRBJ2-3; 10 positions agree with TRBD2. The CDR3 is 14 amino acids. Trimming took 6 bases from V and 4 from J; bases not matched to a gene: 4. Per germline, CDR1 LGHNA and CDR2 YNFKEQ. The DNA of the CDR3 is TGTGCCAGCAGTCAGCGGGAGGGTTCAGATACGCAGTATTTT. Protein product: CASSQREGSDTQYF.

The chain couples TRBV20-1 to TRBJ2-1; TRBD1 agrees at 8 bases. Germline V gives CDR1 DFQATT, CDR2 SNEGSKA (reference sequence). The CDR3 runs 14 residues. V gave up 5 bases and J gave up 1 base; unmatched junction bases: 4. The CDR3 region is CSAGTGRSYNEQFF. In nucleotides, the CDR3 is TGCAGTGCTGGGACAGGCCGTTCCTACAATGAGCAGTTCTTC.

The genes are TRBV30 and TRBJ2-2; perhaps D is TRBD1 or TRBD2 (6 bases each). The V gene's germline CDR1 is GTSNPN and CDR2 SVGIG (reference sequence). The V and J ends lost 4 bases and 5 bases respectively, with 14 bases between them. The CDR3 covers 14 residues. The CDR3 bases are TGTGCCTGGATAGGGGGGAGGCGAACCGGGGAGCTGTTTTTT. It encodes CAWIGGRRTGELFF.

There are many counts of this clonotype. The chain couples TRBV27 to TRBJ2-1; weak D call: TRBD2 (6 bases). The CDR3 is made up of 15 amino acids. Per the germline V gene, CDR1 is MNHEY and CDR2 is SMNVEV (reference sequence). Trimming pared 2 bases from V and 4 bases from J, leaving 12 bases between. The CDR3 spells CASSLVLASYNEQFF. CDR3 nucleotides: TGTGCCAGCAGTTTAGTCCTAGCGTCGTACAATGAGCAGTTCTTC.

The table lists this clonotype with many counts. The chain couples TRBV11-2 to TRBJ2-1, with 8 bases lining up with TRBD1. V shed 5 bases and J 4 bases; nucleotides not matched to a gene: 4. The germline V gene encodes CDR1 SGHAT and CDR2 FQNNGV. The CDR3 runs 14 residues. The DNA of the CDR3 is TGTGCCAGCAGCCGCTGGGACAGGTACAATGAGCAGTTCTTC. This codes for CASSRWDRYNEQFF. The complete variable domain, with remaining parts taken from reference TRBV11-2 and TRBJ2-1, reads EAGVAQSPRYKIIEKRQSVAFWCNPISGHATLYWYQQILGQGPKLLIQFQNNGVVDDSQLPKDRFSAERLKGVDSTLKIQPAKLEDSAVYLCASSRWDRYNEQFFGPGTRLTVL.

This clonotype was seen more than once but under ten times. The J gene is TRBJ2-1, the V gene TRBV7-8, with D unresolved. CDR3 size: 11 residues. Germline V gives CDR1 SGHVS, CDR2 FQNEAQ. The V end lost 1 base, the J end lost 12 bases, and 7 bases lay between the germline ends. The CDR3 loop is CASSLEIVQFF. CDR3 bases: TGTGCCAGCAGCTTAGAAATTGTGCAGTTCTTC. The full variable domain, with the rest looked up from reference TRBV7-8 and TRBJ2-1, is GAGVSQSPRYKVAKRGQDVALRCDPISGHVSLFWYQQALGQGPEFLTYFQNEAQLDKSGLPSDRFFAERPEGSVSTLKIQRTQQEDSAVYLCASSLEIVQFFGPGTRLTVL.

With regard to this clonotype: This sequence may be a read error, since a much larger clone differs from it by one base. The gene calls are TRBV4-1 and TRBJ2-3; either TRBD1 or TRBD2 may supply D (5 bases each). This CDR3 has 14 residues. Germline CDR1 reads MGHRA; CDR2 reads YSYEKL. The CDR3 region is CASSQGEILDTKYF. The CDR3 DNA sequence: TGCGCCAGCAGCCAGGGGGAAATTCTCGATACGAAGTATTTT.

This clonotype was seen ten or more times. The chain couples TRBV5-1 to TRBJ2-4; TRBD2 might be the D (6 bases). Per the germline V gene, CDR1 is SGHRS and CDR2 is YFSETQ. The V and J ends lost 0 bases and 7 bases respectively, with 8 bases between them. CDR3 length: 13 residues. CDR3 residues: CASSLGRVNIQYF. In DNA form, the CDR3 reads TGCGCCAGCAGCTTGGGGAGGGTCAACATTCAGTACTTC. Filled out from reference TRBV5-1 and TRBJ2-4, the complete variable domain reads KAGVTQTPRYLIKTRGQQVTLSCSPISGHRSVSWYQQTPGQGLQFLFEYFSETQRNKGNFPGRFSGRQFSNSRSEMNVSTLELGDSALYLCASSLGRVNIQYFGAGTRLSVL.